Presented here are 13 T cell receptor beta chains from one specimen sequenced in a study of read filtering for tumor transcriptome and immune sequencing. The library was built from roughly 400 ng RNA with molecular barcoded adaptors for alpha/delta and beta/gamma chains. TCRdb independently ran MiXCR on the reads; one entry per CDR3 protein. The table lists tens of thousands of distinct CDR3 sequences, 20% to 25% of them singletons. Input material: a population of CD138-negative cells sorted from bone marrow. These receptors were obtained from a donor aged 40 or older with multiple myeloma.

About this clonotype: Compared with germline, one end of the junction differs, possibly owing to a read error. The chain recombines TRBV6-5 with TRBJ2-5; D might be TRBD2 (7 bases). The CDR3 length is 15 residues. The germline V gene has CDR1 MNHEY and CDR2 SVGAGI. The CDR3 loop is CVSRHEGGGDETRYF. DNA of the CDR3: TGTGTCAGCAGACACGAAGGGGGGGGAGACGAGACCCGGTACTTC.

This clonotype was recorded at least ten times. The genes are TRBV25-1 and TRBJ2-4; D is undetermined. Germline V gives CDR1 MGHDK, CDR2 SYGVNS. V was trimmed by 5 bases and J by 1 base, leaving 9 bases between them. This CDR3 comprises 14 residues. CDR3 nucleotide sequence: TGTGCCAGCAGTCGAACCGGGGCCAAAAACATTCAGTACTTC. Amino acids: CASSRTGAKNIQYF.

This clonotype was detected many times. In DNA, the CDR3 is TGTGCCAGCAGCGCCCGACTAGCGGCCACAGATACGCAGTATTTT. Residues: CASSARLAATDTQYF. This chain links TRBV4-2 with TRBJ2-3, with 9 positions matching TRBD2. The CDR3 sequence is 15 residues long. The germline gives CDR1 LGHNA, CDR2 YNFKEQ. The ends lost 5 bases at V and 2 bases at J; junction bases unmatched: 5.

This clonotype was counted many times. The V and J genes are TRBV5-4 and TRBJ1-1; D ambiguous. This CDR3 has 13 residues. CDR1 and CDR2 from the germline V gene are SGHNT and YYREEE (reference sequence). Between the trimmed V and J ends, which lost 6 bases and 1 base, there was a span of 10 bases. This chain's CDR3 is CASKAARNTEAFF. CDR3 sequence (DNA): TGTGCCAGCAAGGCGGCCAGGAACACTGAAGCTTTCTTT. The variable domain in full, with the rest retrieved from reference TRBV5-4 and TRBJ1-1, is ETGVTQSPTHLIKTRGQQVTLRCSSQSGHNTVSWYQQALGQGPQFIFQYYREEENGRGNFPPRFSGLQFPNYSSELNVNALELDDSALYLCASKAARNTEAFFGQGTRLTVV.

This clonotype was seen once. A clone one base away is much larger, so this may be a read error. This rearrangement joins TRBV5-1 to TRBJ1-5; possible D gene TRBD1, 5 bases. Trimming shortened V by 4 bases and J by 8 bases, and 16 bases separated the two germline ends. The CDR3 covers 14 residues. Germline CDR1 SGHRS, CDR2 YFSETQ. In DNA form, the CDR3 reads TGCGCCAGCAGCCTTTTCGGGGGGAGAGAGCCCCAGCATTTT. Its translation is CASSLFGGREPQHF.

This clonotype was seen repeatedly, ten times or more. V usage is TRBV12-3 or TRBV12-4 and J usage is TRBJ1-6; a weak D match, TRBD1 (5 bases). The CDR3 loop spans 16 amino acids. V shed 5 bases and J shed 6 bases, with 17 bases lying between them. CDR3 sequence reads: CASSRAGPATNSPLHF. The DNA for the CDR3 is TGTGCCAGCAGTCGGGCGGGGCCTGCCACTAATTCACCCCTCCACTTT.

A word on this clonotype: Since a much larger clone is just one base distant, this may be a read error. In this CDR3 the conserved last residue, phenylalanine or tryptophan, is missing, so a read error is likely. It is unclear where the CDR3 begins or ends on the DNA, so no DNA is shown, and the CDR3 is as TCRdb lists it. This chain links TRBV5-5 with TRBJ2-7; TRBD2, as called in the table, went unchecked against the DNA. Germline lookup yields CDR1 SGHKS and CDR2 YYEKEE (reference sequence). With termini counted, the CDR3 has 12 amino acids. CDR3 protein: CASSLISGLDVP.

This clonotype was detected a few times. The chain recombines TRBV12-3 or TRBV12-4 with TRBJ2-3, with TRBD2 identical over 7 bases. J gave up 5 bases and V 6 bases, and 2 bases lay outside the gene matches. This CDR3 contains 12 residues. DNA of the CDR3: TGTGCCAGCAGCCGGGGGGAAGATACGCAGTATTTT. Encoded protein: CASSRGEDTQYF.

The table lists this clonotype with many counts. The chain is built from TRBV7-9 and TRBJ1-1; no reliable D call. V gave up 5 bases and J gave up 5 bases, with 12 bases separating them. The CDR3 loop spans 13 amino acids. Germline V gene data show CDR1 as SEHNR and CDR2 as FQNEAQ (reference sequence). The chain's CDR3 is CASSLGGKTEAFF. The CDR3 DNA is TGTGCCAGCAGCCTAGGTGGAAAGACTGAAGCTTTCTTT.

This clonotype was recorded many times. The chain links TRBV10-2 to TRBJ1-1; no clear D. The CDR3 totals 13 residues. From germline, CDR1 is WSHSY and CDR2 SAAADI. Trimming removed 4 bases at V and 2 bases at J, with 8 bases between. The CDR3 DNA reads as TGCGCCAGCAGTGGGACTTACAACACTGAAGCTTTCTTT. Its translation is CASSGTYNTEAFF.

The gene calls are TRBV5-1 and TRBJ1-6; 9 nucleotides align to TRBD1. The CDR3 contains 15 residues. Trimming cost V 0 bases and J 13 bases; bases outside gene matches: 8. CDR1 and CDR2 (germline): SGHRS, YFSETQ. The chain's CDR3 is CASSLVGTGYSPLHF. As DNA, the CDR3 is TGCGCCAGCAGCTTGGTCGGGACAGGGTACTCGCCCCTCCACTTT.

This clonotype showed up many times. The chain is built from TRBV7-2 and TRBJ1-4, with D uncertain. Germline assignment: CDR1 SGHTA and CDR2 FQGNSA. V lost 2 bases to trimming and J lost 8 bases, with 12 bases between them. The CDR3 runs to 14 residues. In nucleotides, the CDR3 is TGTGCCAGCAGCTTACGACGGGGATGGGAAAAACTGTTTTTT. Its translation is CASSLRRGWEKLFF.

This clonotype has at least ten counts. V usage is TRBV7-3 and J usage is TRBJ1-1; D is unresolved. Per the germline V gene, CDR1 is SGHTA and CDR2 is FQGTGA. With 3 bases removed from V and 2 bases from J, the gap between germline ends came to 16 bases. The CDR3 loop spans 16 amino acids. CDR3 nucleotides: TGTGCCAGCAGCTTTCTGAGACTCGGAAGAAACACTGAAGCTTTCTTT. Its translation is CASSFLRLGRNTEAFF.